These 2 T cell receptor beta chains came from one sample sequenced in a study of cytomegalovirus exposure and HLA in healthy donors. The PCR made use of 60 Vbeta and 13 Jbeta primers. The assay was immunoSEQ multiplex PCR, and TCRdb's table has in-frame clones only and misses some. The top ten hold 4.4% of the sample, which has under 250,000 clones, roughly 85% seen once. The sequenced sample was PBMCs. The receptors here all came from a woman younger than 45 in good health and CMV-seropositive.

This clone was recorded a few times. V usage is TRBV14 and J usage is TRBJ1-2, with D uncertain. The ends were cut back, 2 bases at V and 8 bases at J, with 12 bases in the middle. The CDR3 runs 13 residues. Per the germline V gene, CDR1 is SGHDN and CDR2 is FVKESK. CDR3 loop: CASSQLLGVGYTF. The CDR3 DNA follows: TGTGCCAGCAGCCAACTCCTCGGAGTGGGCTACACCTTC.

This chain links TRBV7-9 with TRBJ2-5; a weak D match, TRBD2 (6 bases). V was shortened by 7 bases and J by 2 bases, with 11 bases between the two germline ends. The germline V gene has CDR1 SEHNR and CDR2 FQNEAQ (reference sequence). The CDR3 contains 13 residues. The CDR3 DNA is TGTGCCAGCACAAGGGACTGGCAAGAGACCCAGTACTTC. Encoded protein: CASTRDWQETQYF.